These 13 T cell receptor beta chains share one sample of origin, sequenced in a study of graft-versus-host responses after intestinal transplantation. Only in-frame clones appear in the TCRdb table, and some are missing; sequencing was by immunoSEQ multiplex PCR. The sample consists of just over 20,000 clones, about 88% of them appearing once. The sample in question was PBMCs, obtained roughly 65 days after intestinal transplantation. The source is a human patient who received an intestinal transplant, so some T cells may come from the graft donor.

The genes are TRBV9 and TRBJ2-1; TRBD2 matches at 11 bases. Germline V lookup: CDR1 SGDLS, CDR2 YYNGEE. This CDR3 region has 15 residues. Trimming cost V 3 bases and J 4 bases; bases outside gene matches: 3. The CDR3 nucleotides read TGTGCCAGCAGCGGTAGCGGGGGGGCGTACAATGAGCAGTTCTTC. It codes for CASSGSGGAYNEQFF.

The chain is built from TRBV4-3 and TRBJ2-1; D might be TRBD1 (6 bases). This CDR3 contains 16 residues. V lost 0 bases and J 5 bases, leaving 14 bases between the germline ends. Germline V lookup: CDR1 LGHNA, CDR2 YSLEER. The CDR3 region is CASSQDWGQPNNEQFF. CDR3 bases: TGCGCCAGCAGCCAAGATTGGGGGCAGCCTAACAATGAGCAGTTCTTC.

V is TRBV5-1 and J is TRBJ2-5, with D perhaps assigned TRBD1 or TRBD2 (5 bases each). There are 19 residues in the CDR3. V was cut by 4 bases and J by 11 bases, with 36 bases left in between. Germline V gene lookup returns CDR1 SGHRS and CDR2 YFSETQ. CDR3 nucleotide sequence: TGCGCCAGCAGCCCCGGACTCAAGGGAAGTGGGCAGGGCCAAGTTGGGCAGTACTTC. It is translated as CASSPGLKGSGQGQVGQYF.

V usage is TRBV27 and J usage is TRBJ2-7, with D unclear. Germline V lookup: CDR1 MNHEY, CDR2 SMNVEV (reference sequence). With 7 bases removed from V and 0 bases from J, the gap between germline ends came to 16 bases. This CDR3 region has 15 residues. CDR3 amino acids: CASMPGRMSSYEQYF. CDR3 DNA: TGTGCCAGCATGCCCGGACGGATGAGCTCCTACGAGCAGTACTTC.

The count of this clone is one. The chain uses TRBV4-3 and TRBJ1-3; D possibly corresponds to TRBD1 (5 bases). Germline CDR1 reads LGHNA; CDR2 reads YSLEER. V shed 0 bases and J shed 4 bases, with 10 bases lying between them. The CDR3 runs to 15 residues. CDR3 bases: TGCGCCAGCAGCCAAGACGAGGGGCTCGGAAACACCATATATTTT. Encoded protein: CASSQDEGLGNTIYF.

The chain employs TRBV11-3 and TRBJ2-7; 8 bases match TRBD1. The V and J ends lost 2 bases and 3 bases, in that order; junction bases with no gene match: 18. The CDR3 loop spans 19 amino acids. In germline, CDR1 is SGHNT, CDR2 YENEEA. This chain's CDR3 is CASSLREKRWTGSIYEQYF. The CDR3 DNA sequence: TGTGCCAGCAGCTTACGAGAGAAGAGGTGGACAGGGAGCATCTACGAGCAGTACTTC.

This chain joins TRBV29-1 and TRBJ1-2, with TRBD1 matching over 7 bases. The V gene's germline CDR1 is SQVTM and CDR2 ANQGSEA. With V trimmed by 3 bases and J by 4 bases, 5 bases remained unmatched. CDR3 size: 13 residues. CDR3 amino acids: CSVDVTGSYGYTF. The CDR3 DNA reads as TGCAGCGTTGATGTGACAGGGAGCTATGGCTACACCTTC. The whole variable domain, remainder taken from reference TRBV29-1 and TRBJ1-2, is SAVISQKPSRDICQRGTSLTIQCQVDSQVTMMFWYRQQPGQSLTLIATANQGSEATYESGFVIDKFPISRPNLTFSTLTVSNMSPEDSSIYLCSVDVTGSYGYTFGSGTRLTVV.

The rearrangement joins TRBV7-8 to TRBJ2-7; the D is unclear. The germline CDR1 and CDR2 sequences are SGHVS and FQNEAQ. CDR3 length: 12 amino acids. The V end lost 2 bases, the J end lost 6 bases, and 8 bases lay between the germline ends. The CDR3 nucleotides are TGTGCCAGCAGCTTAAATGCCCCCGAGCAGTACTTC. It is translated as CASSLNAPEQYF. Full variable domain (rest looked up from reference TRBV7-8 and TRBJ2-7): GAGVSQSPRYKVAKRGQDVALRCDPISGHVSLFWYQQALGQGPEFLTYFQNEAQLDKSGLPSDRFFAERPEGSVSTLKIQRTQQEDSAVYLCASSLNAPEQYFGPGTRLTVT.

This chain uses TRBV27 with TRBJ2-1; D is perhaps TRBD2 (7 bases). CDR3 length: 15 amino acids. Germline V gene lookup returns CDR1 MNHEY and CDR2 SMNVEV (reference sequence). V was trimmed by 8 bases and J by 7 bases, leaving 21 bases between them. The CDR3 sequence: CASFLSGGALNEQFF. CDR3 bases: TGTGCCAGCTTCCTTAGTGGGGGGGCCCTAAATGAGCAGTTCTTC.

V is TRBV4-3 and J is TRBJ2-5, with unresolved D. The J call is in doubt because the DNA end fits TRBJ2-7 better. The CDR3 contains 13 residues. Germline CDR1 is LGHNA and CDR2 is YSLEER. CDR3 coding DNA: TGCGCCAGCAGCCAAGACCTGGGGAACGAGCAGTACTTC. Translated, it gives CASSQDLGNEQYF.

The chain joins TRBV5-6 to TRBJ1-1, with no clear D. Germline CDR1 SGHDT, CDR2 YYEEEE. V dropped 2 bases and J dropped 8 bases, with 13 bases sitting between them. This CDR3 contains 13 residues. CDR3 protein: CASSLVGRQEAFF. CDR3 bases: TGTGCCAGCAGCTTAGTAGGGAGGCAGGAAGCTTTCTTT. Based on the CDR3 plus reference TRBV5-6 and TRBJ1-1, the full variable domain is DAGVTQSPTHLIKTRGQQVTLRCSPKSGHDTVSWYQQALGQGPQFIFQYYEEEERQRGNFPDRFSGHQFPNYSSELNVNALLLGDSALYLCASSLVGRQEAFFGQGTRLTVV.

This clone was counted a few times. The V and J genes are TRBV5-4 and TRBJ1-4, with D possibly being TRBD1 (6 bases). V lost 5 bases and J 8 bases, leaving 22 bases between the germline ends. The CDR3 extends over 16 amino acids. CDR1 and CDR2 (germline): SGHNT, YYREEE (reference sequence). Here the CDR3 DNA reads TGTGCCAGCAGTTCAACCGGCAGGGGATTTGGGGAAAAACTGTTTTTT. This encodes CASSSTGRGFGEKLFF.

The chain links TRBV19 to TRBJ2-7; 9 bases map to TRBD1. Germline CDR1 reads LNHDA; CDR2 reads SQIVND (reference sequence). The CDR3 length is 15 residues. V lost 6 bases, J lost 5 bases, and 11 bases stayed unmatched. The CDR3, as DNA: TGTGCCAGTAGCACCGGGACAGGGAGCGTCCACGAGCAGTACTTC. Protein product: CASSTGTGSVHEQYF.